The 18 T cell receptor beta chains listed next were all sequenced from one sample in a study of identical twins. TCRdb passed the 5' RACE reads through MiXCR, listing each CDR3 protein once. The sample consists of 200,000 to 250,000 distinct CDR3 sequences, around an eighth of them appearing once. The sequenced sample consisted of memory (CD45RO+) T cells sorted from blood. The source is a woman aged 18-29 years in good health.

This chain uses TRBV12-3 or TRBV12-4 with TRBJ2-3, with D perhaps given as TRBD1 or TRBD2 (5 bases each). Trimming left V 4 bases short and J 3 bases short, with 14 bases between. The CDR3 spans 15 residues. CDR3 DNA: TGTGCCAGCAGTTCGCATGACAGACTAACAGATACGCAGTATTTT. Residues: CASSSHDRLTDTQYF.

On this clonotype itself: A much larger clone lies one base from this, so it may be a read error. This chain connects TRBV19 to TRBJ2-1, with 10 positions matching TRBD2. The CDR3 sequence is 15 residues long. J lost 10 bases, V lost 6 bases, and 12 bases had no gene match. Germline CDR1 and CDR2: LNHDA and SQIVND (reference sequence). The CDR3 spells CASSRTSGSLNEQFF. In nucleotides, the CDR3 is TGTGCCAGTAGCCGGACTAGCGGAAGCCTGAACGAGCAGTTCTTC.

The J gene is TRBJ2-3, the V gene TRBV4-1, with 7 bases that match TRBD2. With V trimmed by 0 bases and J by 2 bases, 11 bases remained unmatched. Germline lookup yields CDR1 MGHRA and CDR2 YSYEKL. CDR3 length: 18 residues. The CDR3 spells CASSQEPPASGLTDTQYF. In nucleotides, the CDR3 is TGCGCCAGCAGCCAAGAGCCCCCGGCTAGCGGACTCACAGATACGCAGTATTTT.

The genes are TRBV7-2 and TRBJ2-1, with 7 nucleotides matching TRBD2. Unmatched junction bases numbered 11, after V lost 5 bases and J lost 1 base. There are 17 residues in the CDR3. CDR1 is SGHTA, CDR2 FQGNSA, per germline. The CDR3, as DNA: TGTGCCAGCAGCCGCTCGGGGGGTTCGGGGTCCTACAATGAGCAGTTCTTC. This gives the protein CASSRSGGSGSYNEQFF.

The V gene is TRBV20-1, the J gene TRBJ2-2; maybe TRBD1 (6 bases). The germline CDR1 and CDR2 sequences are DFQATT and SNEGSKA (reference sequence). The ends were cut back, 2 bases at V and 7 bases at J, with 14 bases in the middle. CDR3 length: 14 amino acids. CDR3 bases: TGCAGTGCTAGACCCCAGGGGCGTCACGGGGAGCTGTTTTTT. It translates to CSARPQGRHGELFF.

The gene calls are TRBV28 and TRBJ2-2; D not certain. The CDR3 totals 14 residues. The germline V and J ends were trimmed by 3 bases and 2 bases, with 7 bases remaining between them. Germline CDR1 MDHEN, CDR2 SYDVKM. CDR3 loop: CASSFWTNTGELFF. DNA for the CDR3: TGTGCCAGCAGTTTCTGGACCAACACCGGGGAGCTGTTTTTT.

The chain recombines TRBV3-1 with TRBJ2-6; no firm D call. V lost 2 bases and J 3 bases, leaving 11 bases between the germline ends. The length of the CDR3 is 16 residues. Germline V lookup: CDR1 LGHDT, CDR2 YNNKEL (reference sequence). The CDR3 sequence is CASSQSGRFGANVLTF. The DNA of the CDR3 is TGTGCCAGCAGCCAATCCGGCAGATTTGGGGCCAACGTCCTGACTTTC.

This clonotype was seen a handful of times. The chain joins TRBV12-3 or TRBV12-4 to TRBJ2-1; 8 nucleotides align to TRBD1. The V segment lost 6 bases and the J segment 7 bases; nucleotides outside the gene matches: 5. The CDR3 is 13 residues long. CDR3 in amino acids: CASSRGRGNEQFF. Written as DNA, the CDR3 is TGTGCCAGCAGCAGGGGGCGCGGGAATGAGCAGTTCTTC.

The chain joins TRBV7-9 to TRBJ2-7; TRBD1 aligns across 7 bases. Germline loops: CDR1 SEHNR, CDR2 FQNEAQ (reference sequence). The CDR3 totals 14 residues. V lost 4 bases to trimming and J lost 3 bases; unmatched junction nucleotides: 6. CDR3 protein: CASSSGQGVYEQYF. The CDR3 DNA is TGTGCCAGCAGCTCGGGGCAGGGGGTCTACGAGCAGTACTTC.

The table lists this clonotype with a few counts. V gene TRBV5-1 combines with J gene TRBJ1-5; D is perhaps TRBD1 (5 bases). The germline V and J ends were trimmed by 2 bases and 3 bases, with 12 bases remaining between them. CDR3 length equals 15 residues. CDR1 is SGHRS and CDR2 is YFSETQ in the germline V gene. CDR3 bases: TGCGCCAGCAGCTTAGAAGGGGCTAACAATCAGCCCCAGCATTTT. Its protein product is CASSLEGANNQPQHF.

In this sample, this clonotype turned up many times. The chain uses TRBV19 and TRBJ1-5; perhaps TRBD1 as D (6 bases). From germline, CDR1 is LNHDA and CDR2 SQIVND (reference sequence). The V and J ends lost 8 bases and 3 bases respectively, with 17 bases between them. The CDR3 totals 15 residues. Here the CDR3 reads CASARGPEPNQPQHF. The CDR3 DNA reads TGTGCCAGTGCCAGGGGACCAGAGCCCAATCAGCCCCAGCATTTT. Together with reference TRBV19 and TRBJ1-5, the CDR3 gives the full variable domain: DGGITQSPKYLFRKEGQNVTLSCEQNLNHDAMYWYRQDPGQGLRLIYYSQIVNDFQKGDIAEGYSVSREKKESFPLTVTSAQKNPTAFYLCASARGPEPNQPQHFGDGTRLSIL.

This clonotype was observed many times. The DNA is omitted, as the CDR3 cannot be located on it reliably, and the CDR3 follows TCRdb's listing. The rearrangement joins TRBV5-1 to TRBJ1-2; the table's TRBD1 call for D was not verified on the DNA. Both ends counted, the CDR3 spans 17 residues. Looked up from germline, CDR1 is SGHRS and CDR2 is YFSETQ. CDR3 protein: CASSSSGQLRPSYGYTF.

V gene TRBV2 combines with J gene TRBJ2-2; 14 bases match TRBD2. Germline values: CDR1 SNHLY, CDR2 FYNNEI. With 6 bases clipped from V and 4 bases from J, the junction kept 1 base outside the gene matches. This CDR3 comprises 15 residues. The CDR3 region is CASRGTSGSTGELFF. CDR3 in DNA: TGTGCCAGCAGGGGGACTAGCGGGAGCACCGGGGAGCTGTTTTTT.

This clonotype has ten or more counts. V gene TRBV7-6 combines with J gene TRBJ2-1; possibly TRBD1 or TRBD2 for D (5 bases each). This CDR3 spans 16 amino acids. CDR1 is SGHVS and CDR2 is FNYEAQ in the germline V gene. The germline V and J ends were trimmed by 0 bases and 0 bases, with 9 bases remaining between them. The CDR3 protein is CASSLAWGSSYNEQFF. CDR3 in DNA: TGTGCCAGCAGCTTAGCGTGGGGGAGCTCCTACAATGAGCAGTTCTTC.

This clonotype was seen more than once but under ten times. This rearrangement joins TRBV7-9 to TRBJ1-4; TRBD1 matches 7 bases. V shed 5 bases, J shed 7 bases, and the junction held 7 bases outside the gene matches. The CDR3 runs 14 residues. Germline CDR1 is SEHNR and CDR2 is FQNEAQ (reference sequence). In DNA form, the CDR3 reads TGTGCCAGCAGCCGGGCAGGGGGGAGTGAAAAACTGTTTTTT. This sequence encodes CASSRAGGSEKLFF.

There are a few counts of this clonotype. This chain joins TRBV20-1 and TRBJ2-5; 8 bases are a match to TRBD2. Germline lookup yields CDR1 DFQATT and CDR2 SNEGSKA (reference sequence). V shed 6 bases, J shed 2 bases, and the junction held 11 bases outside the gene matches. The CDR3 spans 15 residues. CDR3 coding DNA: TGCAGTGCCCACCCCCCAGCGGGGGAACAAGAGACCCAGTACTTC. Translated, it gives CSAHPPAGEQETQYF.

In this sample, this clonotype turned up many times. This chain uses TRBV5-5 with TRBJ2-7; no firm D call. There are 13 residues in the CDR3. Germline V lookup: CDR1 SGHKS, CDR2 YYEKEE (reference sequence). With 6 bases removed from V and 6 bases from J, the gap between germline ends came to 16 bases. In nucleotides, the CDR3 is TGTGCCAGCAAGGGTCCATCGATATCCGAGCAGTACTTC. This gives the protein CASKGPSISEQYF.

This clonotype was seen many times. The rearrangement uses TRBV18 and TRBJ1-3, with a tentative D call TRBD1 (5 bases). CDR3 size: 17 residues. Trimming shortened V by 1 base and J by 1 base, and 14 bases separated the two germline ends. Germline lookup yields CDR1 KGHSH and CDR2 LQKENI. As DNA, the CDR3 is TGTGCCAGCTCACCACGCCGAGGGGTTGTGTCTGGAAACACCATATATTTT. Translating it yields CASSPRRGVVSGNTIYF. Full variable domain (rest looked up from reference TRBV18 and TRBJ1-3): NAGVMQNPRHLVRRRGQEARLRCSPMKGHSHVYWYRQLPEEGLKFMVYLQKENIIDESGMPKERFSAEFPKEGPSILRIQQVVRGDSAAYFCASSPRRGVVSGNTIYFGEGSWLTVV.